This TCR beta chain is from a study of blood T cells in healthy people across ages. There are 11 residues in the CDR3. The germline gives CDR1 SQVTM, CDR2 ANQGSEA. For the second PCR, which ran for roughly 7 to 11 cycles, a sample-barcoded 5' primer and a J-beta primer mix were used. MiXCR was run by TCRdb on the 5' RACE reads, yielding one entry per CDR3 protein. The sample yields hundreds of thousands of distinct CDR3 sequences, about 29% seen once. These data were likewise used in another study, on T cells of mothers and their children. According to that study: Donors were three healthy Caucasian mothers and their six children.

The J gene is TRBJ2-1, the V gene TRBV29-1, with D hard to call. Matching the DNA end better, TRBJ2-5 makes the J call doubtful. Material: blood. The receptor was isolated from a boy under 10 years old in good health. The CDR3 loop reads CSVVVQETQYF. Here the CDR3 DNA reads TGCAGCGTCGTAGTACAAGAGACCCAGTACTTC.